A selection of T cell receptor beta chains follows, all from one sample in a study of OX40 agonist ivuxolimab in advanced cancers. Repertoires were generated with immunoSEQ multiplex PCR, while TCRdb's copy carries only in-frame clones and drops some. The sample yields some 65,000 clones, roughly 87% seen once. The input for sequencing was CD4+ or CD8+ T cells sorted from blood, taken in a trial of the OX40 agonist ivuxolimab. All receptors come from an adult with an advanced solid tumor such as melanoma, head and neck, liver or kidney cancer. Both conserved end residues are part of each CDR3. Each record gives: J gene, CDR3 length, clone size, V gene, CDR3 protein. Size is omitted from some rows. Given values are once, few, many or a class for expanded clones.

>TRBJ1-6|14|-|TRBV28
CASTGAAGGSPLHF
>TRBJ2-1|15|-|TRBV18
CASSPGGLSYNEQFF
>TRBJ2-3|14|-|TRBV4-2
CASSLGSGTDTQYF
>TRBJ1-2|13|few|TRBV29-1
CSVGTGSSYGYTF
>TRBJ1-2|13|-|TRBV6-5
CASSYRGPYGYTF
>TRBJ2-5|16|-|TRBV30
CAWSVPLAGGMKTQYF
>TRBJ1-2|13|-|TRBV19
CASRLGGNYGYTF
>TRBJ1-2|14|-|TRBV5-4
CASSFQGSVGGYTF
>TRBJ2-5|14|-|TRBV5-6
CASSSDRGGETQYF
>TRBJ2-3|13|once|TRBV10-3
CAISGPSTDTQYF
>TRBJ2-1|14|-|TRBV18
CASSPGLGVDEQFF